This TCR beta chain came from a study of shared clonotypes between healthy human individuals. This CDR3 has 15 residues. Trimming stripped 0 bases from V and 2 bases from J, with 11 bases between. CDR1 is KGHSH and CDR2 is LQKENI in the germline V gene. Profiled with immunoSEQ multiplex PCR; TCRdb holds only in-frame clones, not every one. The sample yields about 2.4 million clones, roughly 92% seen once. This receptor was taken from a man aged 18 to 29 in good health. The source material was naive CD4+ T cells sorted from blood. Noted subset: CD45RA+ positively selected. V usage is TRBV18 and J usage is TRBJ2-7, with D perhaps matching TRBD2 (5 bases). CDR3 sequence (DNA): TGTGCCAGCTCACCACCCGGGGTTCGGGCCTACGAGCAGTACTTC. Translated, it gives CASSPPGVRAYEQYF.